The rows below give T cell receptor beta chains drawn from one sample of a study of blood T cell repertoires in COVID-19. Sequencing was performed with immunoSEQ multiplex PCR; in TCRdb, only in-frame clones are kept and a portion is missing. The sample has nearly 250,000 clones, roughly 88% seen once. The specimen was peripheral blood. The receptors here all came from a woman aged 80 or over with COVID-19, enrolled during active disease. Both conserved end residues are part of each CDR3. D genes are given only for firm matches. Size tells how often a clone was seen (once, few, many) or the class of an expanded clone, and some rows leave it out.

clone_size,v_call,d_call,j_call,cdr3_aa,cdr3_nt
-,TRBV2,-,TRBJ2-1,CASSEGVAARMVFF,TGTGCCAGCAGTGAGGGGGTAGCGGCGCGGATGGTGTTCTTC
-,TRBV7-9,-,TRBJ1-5,CAWGGDQPQHF,TGTGCCTGGGGGGGGGATCAGCCCCAGCATTTT
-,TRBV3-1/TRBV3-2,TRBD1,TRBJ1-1,CASQETGGGVEAFF,TGTGCCAGCCAAGAGACAGGGGGGGGTGTTGAAGCTTTCTTT
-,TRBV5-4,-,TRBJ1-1,CASSFGNPTGNTEAFF,TGTGCCAGCAGCTTCGGGAACCCCACGGGGAACACTGAAGCTTTCTTT
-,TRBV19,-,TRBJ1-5,CASKSGRNSNQPQHF,TGTGCCAGTAAGTCAGGTAGGAATAGCAATCAGCCCCAGCATTTT
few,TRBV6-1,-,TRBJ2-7,CASSEAPGKGEQYF,TGTGCCAGCAGTGAAGCGCCAGGCAAGGGGGAGCAGTACTTC
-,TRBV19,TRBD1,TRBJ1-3,CATSRQGASGNTIYF,TGTGCCACCTCTCGGCAGGGGGCATCAGGAAACACCATATATTTT
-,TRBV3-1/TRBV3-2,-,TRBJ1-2,CASSQGTGNYGYTF,TGTGCCAGCAGCCAAGGGACGGGAAACTATGGCTACACCTTC
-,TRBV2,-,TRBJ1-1,CASSVQGNTEAFF,TGTGCCAGCAGTGTACAGGGGAACACTGAAGCTTTCTTT
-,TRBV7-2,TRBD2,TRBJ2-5,CASSPWTRRETQYF,TGTGCCAGCAGCCCTTGGACTAGGAGGGAGACCCAGTACTTC
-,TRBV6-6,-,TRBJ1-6,CAIGQNNSPLHF,TGTGCCATTGGACAGAACAATTCACCCCTCCACTTT
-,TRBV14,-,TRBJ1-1,CASTSGSARTEAFF,TGTGCCAGCACCTCTGGAAGCGCGCGCACTGAAGCTTTCTTT
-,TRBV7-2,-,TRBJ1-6,CASSFEGAYNSPLHF,TGTGCCAGCAGCTTCGAAGGGGCCTATAATTCACCCCTCCACTTT
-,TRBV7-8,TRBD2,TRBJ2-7,CASSAGLAGESSYEQYF,TGTGCCAGCAGCGCCGGACTAGCGGGGGAGAGTTCCTACGAGCAGTACTTC
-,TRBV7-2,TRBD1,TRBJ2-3,CASSLDRTGAYTQYF,TGTGCCAGCAGCTTAGATAGGACAGGGGCTTATACGCAGTATTTT
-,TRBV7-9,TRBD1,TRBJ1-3,CASSFDRENTIYF,TGTGCCAGCAGCTTTGACAGGGAGAACACCATATATTTT
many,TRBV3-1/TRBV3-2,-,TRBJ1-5,CASSHGGGQPQHF,TGTGCCAGCAGCCACGGGGGAGGTCAGCCCCAGCATTTT
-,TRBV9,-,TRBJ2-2,CASSVVIGETGELFF,TGTGCCAGCAGCGTAGTTATAGGGGAAACCGGGGAGCTGTTTTTT
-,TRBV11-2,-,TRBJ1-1,CATSTTWNTEAFF,TGTGCCACCTCGACAACCTGGAACACTGAAGCTTTCTTT
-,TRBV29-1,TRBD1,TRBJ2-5,CSVEGAGGRQETQYF,TGCAGCGTTGAAGGGGCAGGGGGCCGACAAGAGACCCAGTACTTC
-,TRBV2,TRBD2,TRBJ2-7,CASNRDYSYEQYF,TGTGCCAGCAACCGGGACTACTCCTACGAGCAGTACTTC
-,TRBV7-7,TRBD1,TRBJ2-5,CASSLGTGTGTETQYF,TGTGCTAGCAGCTTAGGAACCGGGACAGGGACGGAGACCCAGTACTTC
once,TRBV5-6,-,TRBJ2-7,CASSLGRSYEQYF,TGTGCCAGCAGCTTGGGCAGATCCTACGAGCAGTACTTC
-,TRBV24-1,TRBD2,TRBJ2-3,CATSLAREGDTQYF,TGTGCCACCAGTTTGGCCAGGGAGGGAGATACGCAGTATTTT
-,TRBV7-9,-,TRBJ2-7,CASSPNYEQYF,TGTGCCAGCAGCCCAAATTACGAGCAGTACTTC
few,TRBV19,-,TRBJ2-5,CASSPRYALFKETQYF,TGTGCCAGTAGCCCCCGGTACGCACTATTTAAAGAGACCCAGTACTTC
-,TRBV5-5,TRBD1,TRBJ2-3,CASSPRTGLNTDTQYF,TGTGCCAGCAGCCCCAGGACAGGGCTTAACACAGATACGCAGTATTTT
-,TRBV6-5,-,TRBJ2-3,CATTTGSLGLDF,TGTGCCACCACAACAGGGAGTTTAGGTCTGGATTTT
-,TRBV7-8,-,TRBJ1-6,CASSLAPGGVESPLHF,TGTGCCAGCAGCTTAGCTCCAGGAGGGGTGGAGTCACCCCTCCACTTT
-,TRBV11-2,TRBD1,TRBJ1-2,CASSPTGTGVGGYTF,TGTGCCAGCAGCCCTACTGGGACAGGGGTAGGAGGCTACACCTTC
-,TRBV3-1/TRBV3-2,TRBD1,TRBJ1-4,CASSQSGGMREKLFF,TGTGCCAGCAGCCAATCAGGGGGGATGCGGGAAAAACTGTTTTTT
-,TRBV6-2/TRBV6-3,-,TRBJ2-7,CASSFGGLSYEQYF,TGTGCCAGCAGTTTCGGCGGCCTCTCCTACGAGCAGTACTTC
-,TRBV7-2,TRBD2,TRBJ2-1,CASSLGLAGTLYNEQFF,TGTGCCAGCAGCTTAGGACTAGCGGGGACTCTCTACAATGAGCAGTTCTTC
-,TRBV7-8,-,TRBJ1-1,CASSLGRGGSTEAFF,TGTGCCAGCAGCTTAGGACGCGGGGGGAGCACTGAAGCTTTCTTT
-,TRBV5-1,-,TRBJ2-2,CASSSGQDTGELFF,TGCGCCAGCAGCTCGGGACAAGACACCGGGGAGCTGTTTTTT
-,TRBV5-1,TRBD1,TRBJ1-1,CASSFGQGGTEAFF,TGCGCCAGCAGCTTCGGACAGGGGGGCACTGAAGCTTTCTTT
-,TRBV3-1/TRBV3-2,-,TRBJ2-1,CASSPYTGYNEQFF,TGTGCCAGCAGTCCCTATACAGGATACAATGAGCAGTTCTTC
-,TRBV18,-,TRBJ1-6,CASSVGGINSPLHF,TGTGCCAGCTCAGTGGGGGGGATTAATTCACCCCTCCACTTT
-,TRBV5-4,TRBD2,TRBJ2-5,CASSPSGGIEETQYF,TGTGCCAGCAGCCCTAGCGGGGGGATTGAAGAGACCCAGTACTTC
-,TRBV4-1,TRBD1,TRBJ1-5,CASSPTGSQPQHF,TGCGCCAGCAGCCCGACAGGGTCCCAGCCCCAGCATTTT
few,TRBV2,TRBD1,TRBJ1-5,CSSDRGHNQPQHF,TGTTCGTCAGACAGGGGGCACAATCAGCCCCAGCATTTT
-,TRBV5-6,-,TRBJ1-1,CASSLDQRNTEAFF,TGTGCCAGCAGCCTAGACCAAAGGAACACTGAAGCTTTCTTT